This T cell receptor (beta chain) was obtained from a study of blood T cell repertoires in COVID-19. Overall study context: COVID-19 samples from acute and convalescent phases originated in the United States, Italy and Spain.

As regards this clone: Other DNA sequences in the sample encode the same CDR3.

This CDR3 has 15 residues. J lost 5 bases, V lost 3 bases, and 7 bases had no gene match. Germline assignment: CDR1 LNHDA and CDR2 SQIVND (reference sequence). Study processing details: Estimation of nucleated cell counts relied on the amplification of reference gene primers. The data were produced by immunoSEQ multiplex PCR, yet TCRdb's version contains in-frame clones alone and is incomplete. The D gene and trimming were derived from the DNA, and the V and J assignments and clone size from that table. This sample carries 250,000 to 350,000 clones, roughly 90% of them seen once, and the ten largest clones take about 2%.

Sequencing was performed on peripheral blood. The receptor was derived from a woman aged 45-65 years who had recovered from COVID-19. The genes are TRBV19 and TRBJ2-7; 10 bases line up with TRBD1. CDR3 region: CASSIPDRGLDEQYF. In nucleotides, the CDR3 is TGTGCCAGTAGTATCCCCGACAGGGGGCTCGACGAGCAGTACTTC.